One and the same sample provided the 24 T cell receptor beta chains below, sequenced in a study of blood T cell repertoires in COVID-19. Clones were read by immunoSEQ multiplex PCR, and TCRdb kept only the in-frame ones, dropping some. The table has about 180,000 clones, around 73% seen once. Sequenced material: PBMCs or T cells enriched from blood (not recorded which). These receptors were collected from a woman aged 45 to 65 who had recovered from COVID-19.

This chain connects TRBV21-1 to TRBJ1-5. TRBV21-1 is classified as a pseudogene. The CDR3 spans 17 residues. The CDR3 protein is CASSKEEGNGCNQPQHF. In DNA, the CDR3 is TGTGCCAGCAGCAAAGAGGAGGGGAATGGTTGCAATCAGCCCCAGCATTTT.

This clone was counted once. The chain joins TRBV14 to TRBJ2-7; D is ambiguous. V gave up 2 bases and J gave up 3 bases, with 5 bases separating them. CDR1 and CDR2 from the germline V gene are SGHDN and FVKESK. This CDR3 is 12 amino acids long. CDR3 protein: CASSQFNYEQYF. CDR3 coding DNA: TGTGCCAGCAGCCAATTTAACTACGAGCAGTACTTC. Full variable domain (remainder filled in from reference TRBV14 and TRBJ2-7): EAGVTQFPSHSVIEKGQTVTLRCDPISGHDNLYWYRRVMGKEIKFLLHFVKESKQDESGMPNNRFLAERTGGTYSTLKVQPAELEDSGVYFCASSQFNYEQYFGPGTRLTVT.

J is TRBJ2-1 and V is TRBV24-1; possible D gene TRBD2, 6 bases. Germline V CDR1 and CDR2: KGHDR, SFDVKD. V was cut by 4 bases and J by 3 bases, with 15 bases left in between. This CDR3 is 16 amino acids long. The CDR3 protein is CATSETGGKGYNEQFF. DNA of the CDR3: TGTGCCACCAGTGAAACTGGCGGGAAGGGCTACAATGAGCAGTTCTTC.

This chain connects TRBV19 to TRBJ1-5; 7 bases align to TRBD1. The CDR3 sequence is 17 residues long. The germline gives CDR1 LNHDA, CDR2 SQIVND (reference sequence). With V trimmed by 4 bases and J by 9 bases, 18 bases remained unmatched. The chain's CDR3 is CASSTRTGGGPYGPQHF. The CDR3 nucleotides are TGTGCCAGTAGTACCAGGACAGGTGGGGGTCCTTATGGGCCCCAGCATTTT.

The rearrangement uses TRBV2 and TRBJ1-6; a possible D gene is TRBD1 (6 bases). Germline V CDR1 and CDR2: SNHLY, FYNNEI. The CDR3 consists of 14 residues. The V and J ends lost 7 bases and 13 bases respectively, with 20 bases between them. CDR3 bases: TGTGCCAGCACCCGGCAGGGGCATTCCGAGCCCCTCCACTTT. Its protein product is CASTRQGHSEPLHF. Full variable domain (rest looked up from reference TRBV2 and TRBJ1-6): EPEVTQTPSHQVTQMGQEVILRCVPISNHLYFYWYRQILGQKVEFLVSFYNNEISEKSEIFDDQFSVERPDGSNFTLKIRSTKLEDSAMYFCASTRQGHSEPLHFGNGTRLTVT.

The V and J genes are TRBV9 and TRBJ2-5, with D perhaps TRBD2 (6 bases). The V gene lost 0 bases and the J gene lost 5 bases, with 23 bases spanning the gap. Germline lookup yields CDR1 SGDLS and CDR2 YYNGEE. The CDR3 length is 18 residues. The CDR3 spells CASSVGGAGSGMTETQYF. For the CDR3, the DNA is TGTGCCAGCAGCGTAGGTGGGGCGGGGTCGGGAATGACGGAGACCCAGTACTTC.

J is TRBJ2-2 and V is TRBV18, with no clear D. V was clipped by 6 bases and J by 3 bases, with 8 bases between them. This CDR3 has 13 amino acids. The germline V gene encodes CDR1 KGHSH and CDR2 LQKENI. CDR3 region: CASSPRDTGELFF. The CDR3 DNA sequence: TGTGCCAGCTCTCCCCGGGACACCGGGGAGCTGTTTTTT. The full variable domain, in which reference TRBV18 and TRBJ2-2 provide the parts outside the CDR3, is NAGVMQNPRHLVRRRGQEARLRCSPMKGHSHVYWYRQLPEEGLKFMVYLQKENIIDESGMPKERFSAEFPKEGPSILRIQQVVRGDSAAYFCASSPRDTGELFFGEGSRLTVL.

The chain links TRBV5-1 to TRBJ2-5, with D possibly being TRBD2 (6 bases). V lost 3 bases to trimming and J lost 4 bases, with 13 bases between them. The CDR3 sequence is 14 residues long. The germline V gene has CDR1 SGHRS and CDR2 YFSETQ. CDR3 in amino acids: CASSSGSGSETQYF. DNA for the CDR3: TGCGCCAGCAGCTCCGGGAGCGGGTCAGAGACCCAGTACTTC. The full variable domain, in which reference TRBV5-1 and TRBJ2-5 provide the parts outside the CDR3, is KAGVTQTPRYLIKTRGQQVTLSCSPISGHRSVSWYQQTPGQGLQFLFEYFSETQRNKGNFPGRFSGRQFSNSRSEMNVSTLELGDSALYLCASSSGSGSETQYFGPGTRLLVL.

This sequence joins TRBV2 and TRBJ2-2; 7 bases agree with TRBD2. CDR1 and CDR2 from the germline V gene are SNHLY and FYNNEI. With V trimmed by 7 bases and J by 6 bases, 2 bases remained unmatched. The CDR3 length is 12 residues. CDR3 amino acids: CASTGGPGELFF. CDR3 DNA: TGTGCCAGCACGGGAGGTCCCGGGGAGCTGTTTTTT.

The rearrangement uses TRBV30 and TRBJ1-5; D may be TRBD1 (5 bases). Trimming shortened V by 0 bases and J by 4 bases, and 7 bases separated the two germline ends. The CDR3 covers 13 residues. Germline V gene data show CDR1 as GTSNPN and CDR2 as SVGIG (reference sequence). The CDR3 DNA is TGTGCCTGGAGTGTACGACAGAATCAGCCCCAGCATTTT. It codes for CAWSVRQNQPQHF.

The gene calls are TRBV7-9 and TRBJ2-1, with TRBD2 matching 7 bases. The CDR3 is 13 amino acids. Per the germline V gene, CDR1 is SEHNR and CDR2 is FQNEAQ (reference sequence). The J segment lost 12 bases and the V segment lost 4 bases, leaving 9 bases of the junction unmatched. CDR3: CASSSTGLLGQFF. The CDR3 DNA is TGTGCCAGCAGCTCCACGGGACTATTGGGGCAGTTCTTC.

This clone was seen a handful of times. This chain joins TRBV30 and TRBJ1-5; TRBD1 matches at 9 bases. The CDR3 runs 17 residues. The germline CDR1 and CDR2 sequences are GTSNPN and SVGIG (reference sequence). V trimming: 0 bases; J trimming: 4 bases; junction bases outside the gene matches: 10. In DNA form, the CDR3 reads TGTGCCTGGAGTGTACATTTGGCGACAGGGGGTAATCAGCCCCAGCATTTT. As protein: CAWSVHLATGGNQPQHF.

The chain uses TRBV25-1 and TRBJ2-7, with D possibly matching TRBD2 (6 bases). Germline V gives CDR1 MGHDK, CDR2 SYGVNS. The CDR3 totals 14 residues. The V end lost 6 bases, the J end lost 3 bases, and 15 bases lay between the germline ends. The CDR3 DNA follows: TGTGCCAGCAGCCTACCGGGAGAGTACTACGAGCAGTACTTC. Residues: CASSLPGEYYEQYF.

DNA of the CDR3: TGTGCCAGCAGCTTAGTGGCAGGGGGCGTTGGAGGCACTGAAGCTTTCTTT. Translation: CASSLVAGGVGGTEAFF. This sequence joins TRBV7-8 and TRBJ1-1; 8 nucleotides line up with TRBD1. The junction had 11 bases not matched to a gene; V was cut back by 1 base and J by 4 bases. The V gene's germline CDR1 is SGHVS and CDR2 FQNEAQ. This CDR3 region has 17 residues. Full variable domain (remainder filled in from reference TRBV7-8 and TRBJ1-1): GAGVSQSPRYKVAKRGQDVALRCDPISGHVSLFWYQQALGQGPEFLTYFQNEAQLDKSGLPSDRFFAERPEGSVSTLKIQRTQQEDSAVYLCASSLVAGGVGGTEAFFGQGTRLTVV.

The V call is TRBV18, the J call TRBJ1-5; D unresolved. The CDR3 sequence is 13 residues long. Trimming removed 6 bases at V and 5 bases at J, with 11 bases between. CDR1 is KGHSH, CDR2 LQKENI, per germline. The chain's CDR3 is CASSLLQDQPQHF. The CDR3 DNA reads TGTGCCAGCTCCCTTCTCCAGGATCAGCCCCAGCATTTT. Full variable domain (outside the CDR3, taken from reference TRBV18 and TRBJ1-5): NAGVMQNPRHLVRRRGQEARLRCSPMKGHSHVYWYRQLPEEGLKFMVYLQKENIIDESGMPKERFSAEFPKEGPSILRIQQVVRGDSAAYFCASSLLQDQPQHFGDGTRLSIL.

The chain combines TRBV19 with TRBJ1-2, with 8 bases that match TRBD1. This CDR3 has 12 residues. The germline gives CDR1 LNHDA, CDR2 SQIVND (reference sequence). The J segment lost 4 bases and the V segment lost 8 bases, leaving 3 bases of the junction unmatched. CDR3 in DNA: TGTGCCAGTTGGGACAGGAGCTATGGCTACACCTTC. Amino acid sequence: CASWDRSYGYTF.

This clone was recorded a few times. The chain combines TRBV29-1 with TRBJ1-3; D is possibly TRBD1 (5 bases). CDR1 is SQVTM and CDR2 is ANQGSEA in the germline V gene. V shed 5 bases and J shed 9 bases, with 26 bases lying between them. The CDR3 sequence is 16 residues long. CDR3 in amino acids: CSVPGDERVLAVTIYF. CDR3 DNA: TGCAGCGTTCCGGGGGACGAGCGGGTCTTGGCTGTCACCATATATTTT.

The CDR3 is CASSLKGAGNYGYTF. CDR3 coding DNA: TGTGCCAGCAGTTTAAAGGGGGCCGGTAACTATGGCTACACCTTC. V gene TRBV28 combines with J gene TRBJ1-2; 7 positions match TRBD1. The CDR3 contains 15 residues. Unmatched junction bases numbered 4, after V lost 2 bases and J lost 1 base. The V gene's germline CDR1 is MDHEN and CDR2 SYDVKM.

V gene TRBV27 combines with J gene TRBJ2-1; 12 bases map to TRBD2. This CDR3 has 20 amino acids. The trim removed 4 bases at V and 4 bases at J, leaving 17 bases unmatched. Germline CDR1 is MNHEY and CDR2 is SMNVEV (reference sequence). CDR3 region: CASSYLGFDNLAGGYNEQFF. As DNA, the CDR3 is TGTGCCAGCAGTTACTTGGGGTTCGACAACCTAGCGGGAGGGTACAATGAGCAGTTCTTC.

V is TRBV12-3 or TRBV12-4 and J is TRBJ1-6; D is perhaps TRBD1 (5 bases). Trimming removed 5 bases at V and 14 bases at J, with 10 bases between. The CDR3 has 11 amino acids. CDR3 DNA: TGTGCCAGCAGTGAGAAAGGGGCCCTCCACTTT. The encoded protein is CASSEKGALHF.

This clone was seen a single time. The chain links TRBV6-2 or TRBV6-3 to TRBJ2-5; 8 nucleotides match TRBD2. From germline, CDR1 is MNHEY and CDR2 SVGEGT. The length of the CDR3 is 15 residues. Trimming at V came to 4 bases and at J to 1 base, leaving 5 bases not matched to a gene. CDR3 protein: CASSFTGTSQETQYF. In DNA, the CDR3 is TGTGCCAGCAGTTTCACCGGGACTAGCCAAGAGACCCAGTACTTC.

The chain has TRBV9 and TRBJ1-5; 10 bases fit TRBD1. The CDR3 is made up of 16 amino acids. The ends lost 0 bases at V and 1 base at J; junction bases unmatched: 1. Germline-derived CDR1 and CDR2 are SGDLS and YYNGEE. In DNA, the CDR3 is TGTGCCAGCAGCGTAGGGACAGGGGGAAGCAATCAGCCCCAGCATTTT. Amino acids: CASSVGTGGSNQPQHF.

This sequence joins TRBV28 and TRBJ1-2; D is ambiguous. Germline V gene data show CDR1 as MDHEN and CDR2 as SYDVKM. There are 13 residues in the CDR3. Deletions cut 2 bases from V and 2 bases from J, with 6 bases between. The CDR3 coding sequence is TGTGCCAGCAGTTTAATTATGAACTATGGCTACACCTTC. It yields the protein CASSLIMNYGYTF.

The chain combines TRBV6-5 with TRBJ1-3, with a weak D call TRBD1 (6 bases). This CDR3 has 15 amino acids. Germline-derived CDR1 and CDR2 are MNHEY and SVGAGI. With 4 bases removed from V and 0 bases from J, the gap between germline ends came to 10 bases. The CDR3 sequence is CASSFGRGSGNTIYF. Here the CDR3 DNA reads TGTGCCAGCAGTTTTGGCAGGGGCTCTGGAAACACCATATATTTT.